This TCR beta chain was retrieved from a study of T cell responses to AZD1222 COVID-19 vaccine. Study summary: Pooled samples include second doses given at about 4 or 12 weeks.

For this clone: The antigen is undetermined.

Findings and limits, study-wide: White British donors predominated, females outnumbered males, and clonal diversity was possibly underestimated. The study found vaccine-associated CD4 TCRs spanning spike, dominant at 160-218 and 743-854. As reported, nearly half of all spike-specific TCRs target variant regions that are unmutated.

The CDR3 has 14 amino acids. Germline V gene data show CDR1 as WSHSY and CDR2 as SAAADI. V lost 6 bases and J 0 bases, leaving 11 bases between the germline ends. Only in-frame clones appear in the TCRdb table, and some are missing; sequencing was by immunoSEQ multiplex PCR. The sample has 90,000 to 140,000 clones, roughly 87% seen once; the top ten hold 5%. The clonotype comes from an adult in good health. The rearrangement links TRBV10-2 to TRBJ1-2; D remains unclear. The sequences come from peripheral blood, collected on day 0 of AZD1222 vaccination. Written as DNA, the CDR3 is TGCGCCAGCAGATTTTCAGCCGCTAACTATGGCTACACCTTC. Its protein is CASRFSAANYGYTF.